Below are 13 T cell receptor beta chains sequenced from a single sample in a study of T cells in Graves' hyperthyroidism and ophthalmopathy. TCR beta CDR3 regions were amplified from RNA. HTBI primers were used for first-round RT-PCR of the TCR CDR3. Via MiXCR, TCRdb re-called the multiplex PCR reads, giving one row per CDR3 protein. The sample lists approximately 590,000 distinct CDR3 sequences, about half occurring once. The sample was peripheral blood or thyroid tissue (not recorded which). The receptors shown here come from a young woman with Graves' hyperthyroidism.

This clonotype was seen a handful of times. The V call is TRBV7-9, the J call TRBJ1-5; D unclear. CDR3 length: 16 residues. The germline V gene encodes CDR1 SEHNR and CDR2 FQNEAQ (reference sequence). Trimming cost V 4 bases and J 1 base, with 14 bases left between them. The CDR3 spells CASSSAEGSSNQPQHF. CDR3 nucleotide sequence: TGTGCCAGCAGCTCCGCCGAGGGCTCAAGCAATCAGCCCCAGCATTTT.

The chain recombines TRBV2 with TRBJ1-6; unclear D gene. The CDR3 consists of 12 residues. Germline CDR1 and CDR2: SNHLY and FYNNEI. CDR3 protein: CASLDWSSPLHF. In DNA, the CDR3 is TGTGCTAGCTTGGACTGGTCTTCACCCCTCCACTTT.

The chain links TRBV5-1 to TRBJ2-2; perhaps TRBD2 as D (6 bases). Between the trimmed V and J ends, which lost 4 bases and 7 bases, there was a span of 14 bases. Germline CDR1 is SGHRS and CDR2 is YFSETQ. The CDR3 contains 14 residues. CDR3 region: CASSKGLPVGELFF. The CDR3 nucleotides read TGCGCCAGCAGCAAGGGACTTCCGGTCGGGGAGCTGTTTTTT.

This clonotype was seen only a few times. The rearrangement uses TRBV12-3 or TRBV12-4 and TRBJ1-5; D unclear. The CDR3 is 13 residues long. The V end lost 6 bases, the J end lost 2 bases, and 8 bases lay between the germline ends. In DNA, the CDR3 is TGTGCCAGCAGCCCCATGGGCAATCAGCCCCAGCATTTT. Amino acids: CASSPMGNQPQHF.

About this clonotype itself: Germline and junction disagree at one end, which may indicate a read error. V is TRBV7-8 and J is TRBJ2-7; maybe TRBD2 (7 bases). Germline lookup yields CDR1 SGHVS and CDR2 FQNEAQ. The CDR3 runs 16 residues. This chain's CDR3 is CASSSAGALSSYEQCF. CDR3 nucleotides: TGTGCCAGCAGCTCGGCGGGGGCATTAAGCTCCTACGAGCAGTGCTTC.

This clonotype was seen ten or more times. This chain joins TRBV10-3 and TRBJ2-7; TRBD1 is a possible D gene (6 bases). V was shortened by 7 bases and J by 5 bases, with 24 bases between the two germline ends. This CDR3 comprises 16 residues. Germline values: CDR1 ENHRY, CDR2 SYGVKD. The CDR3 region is CAITRRVGGRPHEQYF. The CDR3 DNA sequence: TGTGCCATCACCCGACGGGTAGGGGGACGGCCCCACGAGCAGTACTTC.

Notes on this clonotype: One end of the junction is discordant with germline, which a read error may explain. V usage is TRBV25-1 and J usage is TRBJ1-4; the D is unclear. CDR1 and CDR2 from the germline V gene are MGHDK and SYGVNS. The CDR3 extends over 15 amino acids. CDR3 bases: TGCGCCAGCAGCCAAGATACGGGGAGGAATGAAAAACTGTTTTTT. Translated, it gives CASSQDTGRNEKLFF.

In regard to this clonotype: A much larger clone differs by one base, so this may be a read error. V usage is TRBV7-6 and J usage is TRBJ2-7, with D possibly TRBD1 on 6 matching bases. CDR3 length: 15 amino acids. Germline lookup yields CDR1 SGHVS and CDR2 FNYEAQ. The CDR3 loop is CASSLAADSSYQQYF. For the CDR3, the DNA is TGTGCCAGCAGCTTAGCGGCGGACAGCTCCTACCAGCAGTACTTC.

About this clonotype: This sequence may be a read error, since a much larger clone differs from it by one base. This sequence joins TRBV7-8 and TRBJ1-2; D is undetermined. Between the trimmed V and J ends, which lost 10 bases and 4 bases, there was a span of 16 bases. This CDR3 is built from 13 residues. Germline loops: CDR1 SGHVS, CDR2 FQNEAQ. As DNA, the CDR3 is TGTGCCAACCAATTTTGGGGTTCCTATGGCTACACCTTC. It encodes CANQFWGSYGYTF.

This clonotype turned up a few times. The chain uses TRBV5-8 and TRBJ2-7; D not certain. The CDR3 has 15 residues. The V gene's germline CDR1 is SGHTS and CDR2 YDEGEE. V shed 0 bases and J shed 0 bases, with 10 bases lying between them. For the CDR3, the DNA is TGTGCCAGCAGCTTGGTAGTGGATAGCTCCTACGAGCAGTACTTC. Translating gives CASSLVVDSSYEQYF.

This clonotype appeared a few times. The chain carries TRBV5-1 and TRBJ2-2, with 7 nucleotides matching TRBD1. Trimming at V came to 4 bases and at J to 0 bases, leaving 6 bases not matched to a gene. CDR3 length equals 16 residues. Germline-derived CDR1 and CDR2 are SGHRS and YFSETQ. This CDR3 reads CASSPGGHANTGELFF. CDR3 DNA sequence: TGCGCCAGCAGCCCAGGGGGACATGCGAACACCGGGGAGCTGTTTTTT. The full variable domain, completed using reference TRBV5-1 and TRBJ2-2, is KAGVTQTPRYLIKTRGQQVTLSCSPISGHRSVSWYQQTPGQGLQFLFEYFSETQRNKGNFPGRFSGRQFSNSRSEMNVSTLELGDSALYLCASSPGGHANTGELFFGEGSRLTVL.

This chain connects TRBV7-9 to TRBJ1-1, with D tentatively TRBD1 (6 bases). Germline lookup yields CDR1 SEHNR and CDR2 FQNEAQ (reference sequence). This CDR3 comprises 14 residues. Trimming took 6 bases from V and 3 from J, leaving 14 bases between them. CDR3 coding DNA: TGTGCCAGCAGTACGCAGGGGAGGTACACTGAAGCTTTCTTT. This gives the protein CASSTQGRYTEAFF.

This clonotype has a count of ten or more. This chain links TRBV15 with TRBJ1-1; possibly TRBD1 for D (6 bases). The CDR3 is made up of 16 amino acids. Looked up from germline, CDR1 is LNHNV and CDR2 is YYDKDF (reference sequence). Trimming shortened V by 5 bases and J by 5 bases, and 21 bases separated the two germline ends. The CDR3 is CATSRHGTGWGTEAFF. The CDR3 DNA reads TGTGCCACCAGCCGCCACGGTACAGGGTGGGGGACTGAAGCTTTCTTT.